The text below deals with one T cell receptor beta chain. The sample is drawn from a study of blood T cell repertoires in COVID-19. Study summary: The cDNA or gDNA used as material had been derived from T cells, B-cell-depleted T cells, or PBMCs.

Cohorts were determined from participant-reported clinical history. CDR3 length equals 14 residues. Germline-derived CDR1 and CDR2 are KGHSH and LQKENI. The trim removed 6 bases at V and 3 bases at J, leaving 6 bases unmatched. Authors' processing steps: How many nucleated cells were present was estimated from reference gene primer amplification. Only in-frame clones appear in the TCRdb table, and some are missing; sequencing was by immunoSEQ multiplex PCR. V, J and clone size are those of that table, while D and trimming were read from the DNA. The sample lists approximately 450,000 clones; 80% to 90% were seen once.

What was sequenced was PBMCs or T cells enriched from blood (not recorded which). This TCR was sampled from a young man who had recovered from COVID-19. The V gene is TRBV18, the J gene TRBJ2-7; the match to TRBD1 covers 9 bases. CDR3 loop: CASSRQGDLYEQYF. The CDR3 DNA sequence: TGTGCCAGCTCCCGACAGGGGGATCTCTACGAGCAGTACTTC.